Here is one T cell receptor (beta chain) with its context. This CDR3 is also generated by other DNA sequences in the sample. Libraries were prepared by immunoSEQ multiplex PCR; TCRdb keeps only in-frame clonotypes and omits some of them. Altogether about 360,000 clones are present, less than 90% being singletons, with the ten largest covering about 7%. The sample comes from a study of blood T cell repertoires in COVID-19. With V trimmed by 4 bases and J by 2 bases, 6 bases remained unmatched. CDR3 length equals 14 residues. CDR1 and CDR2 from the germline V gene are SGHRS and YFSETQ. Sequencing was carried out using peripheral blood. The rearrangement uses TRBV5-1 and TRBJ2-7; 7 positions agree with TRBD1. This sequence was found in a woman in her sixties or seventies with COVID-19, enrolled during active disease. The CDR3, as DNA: TGCGCCAGCAGCAGCCGACAGGGCCCCTACGAGCAGTACTTC. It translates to CASSSRQGPYEQYF.